The TCR beta chain under discussion was sequenced for a study of blood T cell repertoires in COVID-19. Study summary: T cells, B-cell-depleted T cells, or PBMCs provided the cDNA or gDNA that served as material.

The CDR3 has 15 amino acids. CDR1 LNHDA and CDR2 SQIVND come from the germline V gene (reference sequence). V shed 5 bases and J shed 8 bases, with 18 bases lying between them. In the original analysis: Using reference gene primer amplification, nucleated cell counts were estimated. Libraries were prepared by immunoSEQ multiplex PCR; TCRdb keeps only in-frame clonotypes and omits some of them. From that table come the V and J calls and clone size; the DNA was used to work out D and trimming. This table holds around 120,000 clones, around 87% found once. This TCR was recovered from a woman in her 70s with acute or convalescent COVID-19. The sequenced sample was peripheral blood. V gene TRBV19 combines with J gene TRBJ1-4; possibly TRBD1 for D (6 bases). The CDR3 sequence is CASSVGTPGSEKLFF. Here the CDR3 DNA reads TGTGCCAGTAGTGTCGGGACACCCGGAAGCGAAAAACTGTTTTTT. Looking up the rest from reference TRBV19 and TRBJ1-4 gives the full variable domain: DGGITQSPKYLFRKEGQNVTLSCEQNLNHDAMYWYRQDPGQGLRLIYYSQIVNDFQKGDIAEGYSVSREKKESFPLTVTSAQKNPTAFYLCASSVGTPGSEKLFFGSGTQLSVL.